This T cell receptor beta chain was identified during a study of CD8+CD57+ T cells in acquired aplastic anemia (dated by TCRdb to the late 2010s). With respect to the entire study: On average, sorted CD4+ and CD8+ cells yielded around 3.5 ug of extracted DNA, with a range of roughly 0.18 to 30 ug. Healthy donor samples averaged around 10 million reads for CD4+ and roughly 11 million for CD8+ cells.

Genomic DNA served as template for TCR beta VDJ combination and CDR3 sequence profiling. An Illumina HiSeq 2000 was the platform used for TCR repertoire sequencing. Concerning the study's data processing: Repertoire assessment relied on Simpson's diversity index, CDR3 size and DJ length profiles, and TRBV/TRBJ rearrangement plots. The most abundant DNA sequence in the deep sequencing data was taken as the immunodominant clone. CDR3 amino acid sequences were checked for sharing between subjects and were compared against published repertoires and the VDJdb database. The public reads were run again by TCRdb, first through fastp at Q25 and then through MiXCR, and only productive beta chains were kept. Each entry is one CDR3 protein sequence, shown with its most common DNA and genes. The V and J calls and clone size are TCRdb's, not the authors'. Across this sample there are some 210,000 distinct CDR3 sequences, with approximately 60% seen only once. The ten largest clones represent over 25% of the sample.

What the work shows at the level of the full study, not this receptor alone: Patients and healthy controls showed no significant difference in CD8+ Simpson's diversity (P=0.060). Approximately 31 CD8+ CDR3 sequences were found in both patients and controls but appeared to be highly expressed in patients and within the immunodominant clones of the patients.

With respect to this clonotype: Its antigen has not been determined. The junction does not match germline at one end; this may be a read error.

The study deep-sequenced TCR repertoires of sorted CD4+ and CD8+ blood T cells from severe aplastic anemia patients and healthy subjects. Ficoll-Paque density gradient centrifugation was used to isolate peripheral blood mononuclear cells. CD4+ and CD8+ T cells were sorted by FACS or magnetic beads before DNA extraction. This receptor was taken from a human donor in good health. The specimen sequenced was sorted CD4+, CD8+, or CD8+CD57+ T cells (not recorded which) from PBMCs.

CDR3 loop: CASNPRGEYTGELFF. The DNA sequence is given as TGTGCCAGCAACCCAAGGGGGGAGTACACCGGGGAGCTGTTTTTC. Recombination joined TRBV4-2 with TRBJ2-2; the D gene could be TRBD1 or TRBD2, each one agreeing over 6 bases. The CDR3 covers 15 residues, taking in both the cysteine and the phenylalanine. Only the CDR3 DNA is retained, 45 bases long and in frame from the first base. The germline V gene yields LGHNA for CDR1 and YNFKEQ for CDR2.